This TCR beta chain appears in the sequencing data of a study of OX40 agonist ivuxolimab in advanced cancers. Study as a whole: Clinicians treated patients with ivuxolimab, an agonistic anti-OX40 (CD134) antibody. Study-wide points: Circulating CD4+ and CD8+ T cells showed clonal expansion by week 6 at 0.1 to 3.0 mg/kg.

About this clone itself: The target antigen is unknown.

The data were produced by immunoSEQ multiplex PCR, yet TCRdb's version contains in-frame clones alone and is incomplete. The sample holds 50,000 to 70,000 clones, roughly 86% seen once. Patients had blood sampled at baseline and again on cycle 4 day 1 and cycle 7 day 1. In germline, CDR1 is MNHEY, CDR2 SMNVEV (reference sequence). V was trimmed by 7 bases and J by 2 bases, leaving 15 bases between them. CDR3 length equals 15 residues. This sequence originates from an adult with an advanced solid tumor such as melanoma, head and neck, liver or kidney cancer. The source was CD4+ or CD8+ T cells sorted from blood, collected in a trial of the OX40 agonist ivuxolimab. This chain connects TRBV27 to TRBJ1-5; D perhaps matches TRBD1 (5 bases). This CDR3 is CASTSGLGGNQPQHF. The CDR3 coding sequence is TGTGCCAGCACTTCCGGATTAGGGGGCAATCAGCCCCAGCATTTT.